This T cell receptor beta chain comes out of a study of CD8 T cells in Susac syndrome. From blood CD8+ and CD4+ T cells, the TCR beta chain was sequenced. Stable or active relapsing-remitting multiple sclerosis, untreated and meeting revised McDonald criteria, defined the controls. The germline V and J ends were trimmed by 4 bases and 10 bases, with 13 bases remaining between them. Germline CDR1 is SEHNR and CDR2 is FQNEAQ (reference sequence). This CDR3 has 12 amino acids. Reverse transcription of about 0.5 to 1 ug RNA was carried out with random hexamers. TCR beta CDR3 was amplified by immunoSEQ multiplex PCR. This amplification extended across 54 Vbeta and 13 Jbeta segments. TCRdb analysed the immunoSEQ multiplex PCR reads with MiXCR anew, one entry per CDR3 protein. This table holds approximately 130,000 distinct CDR3 sequences, around 90% found once.

Source material: CD8+ T cells from PBMCs. V usage is TRBV7-9 and J usage is TRBJ2-5; no definite D call. The sequence was collected from a human donor with multiple sclerosis. Here the CDR3 reads CASSSELEDQYF. Here the CDR3 DNA reads TGTGCCAGCAGCTCGGAGTTGGAAGACCAGTACTTC.